This T cell receptor (beta chain) was identified in a study of identical twins (dated by TCRdb to 2016 to 2017). Regarding the complete study: TCR alpha and beta repertoires from monozygotic twins, unrelated adults of various ages and cord blood were deep-sequenced to test whether fetal clonotypes persist. To rule out contamination, replicate twin experiments were performed at different times with different library preparation protocols.

V gives up 2 bases and J gives up 6 bases, and the segment between their germline ends measures 18 bases. The CDR3 holds 16 amino acids from the cysteine to the phenylalanine. Only the CDR3 DNA stays, 48 bases, in frame from base 1. From the germline V gene, CDR1 is MNHEY and CDR2 is SVGAGI. This clonotype was counted ten times or more. What this receptor recognizes is not known. No much larger clone is present one base from it, and per-base qualities are unavailable. Library preparation was by 5' RACE. TCRdb shows the sequencer as Illumina HiSeq 2000. A universal primer binding site was introduced by template switching, and a unique molecular identifier was present in the final cDNA, enabling accurate counting of TCR cDNA molecules. Specific primers in the conserved constant-segment region were used to synthesize first-strand cDNA for the TCR alpha and beta chains. To control for contamination, each cDNA library was double barcoded with a SMART-Mk sample barcode plus Illumina barcodes. TruSeq adapter sequences and Illumina sample barcodes were added in two successive PCR steps. Sequencing of the TCR alpha and beta cDNA libraries was done on the Illumina HiSeq platform using custom primers. From the authors' description of their analysis: Unique molecular identifiers were extracted from raw reads with MiGEC, and CDR3 positions were determined with MiXCR. Recombination models were inferred per individual with the repgenHMM and IGoR tools using an EM algorithm. Shared clonotypes were analyzed with the tcR package in R, and sharing was normalized by the product of cloneset sizes. Out-of-frame nonproductive sequences were analyzed to study raw recombination free of thymic and clonal selection effects. TCRdb's own reprocessing of the public reads used fastp at Q25 and MiXCR and kept productive beta chains. Every distinct CDR3 protein forms one entry, paired with its most common genes and DNA. The V and J calls, along with clone size, are taken from TCRdb and not from the paper's own processing. The sample profile shows some 590,000 distinct CDR3 sequences; roughly 9.9% of them were found once. Under 3% of the sample belongs to the ten largest clones.

Every donor in the study was a healthy Caucasian. The twin cohort comprised three pairs of female monozygotic twins, all aged about 18 to 30 years. The RNA used for TCR libraries was isolated from peripheral blood mononuclear cells. Points the paper makes about the study in general: A weaker excess of twin sharing was found in beta out-of-frame sequences because the signal-to-noise ratio was lowered by fewer shared sequences. Invariant T cells such as MAIT and iNKT could partly confound zero-insertion analyses, though diverse VJ usage argued against this for most clonotypes. Because the same donors could not be followed over many years, the conclusions relied on cross-sectional statistical analysis. In monozygotic twins, recombination models systematically underestimated out-of-frame TCR alpha sharing, but the models matched the sharing seen between unrelated individuals. Fewer insertions were carried by abundant cord blood beta clonotypes; a weaker similar trend was observed in young adult naive repertoires, while no such trend was observed in memory repertoires. Compared with coincidental sharing between unrelated individuals, out-of-frame TCR alpha sequences shared between twins had an excess of sequences with low generation probability.

This sample was shared with a second study, whose subject was yellow fever vaccine responses in identical twins. The second paper states: The authors reported that the T cell response to vaccination in identical twins appeared partly convergent and partly personalized. The study precisely tracked vaccine-responding T cell clones in identical twins.

The sequence derives from a woman under 30 in good health. Material: PBMCs. The sequence joins TRBV6-5 to TRBJ2-3; the D region possibly corresponds to TRBD2 (7 bases align). The CDR3 region reads CASSYGGGQGYDTQYF. Here is the DNA: TGTGCCAGCAGTTACGGCGGGGGCCAAGGGTACGATACGCAGTATTTT.